A single TCR beta chain is shown here with its context. This sample is part of a study of blood T cell repertoires in COVID-19. Using immunoSEQ multiplex PCR, the repertoire was profiled, and TCRdb retains in-frame clones only, with some absent. This sample has approximately 250,000 clones; 86% occur once, and the top ten carry approximately 14%. Germline values: CDR1 SGDLS, CDR2 YYNGEE. The CDR3 has 15 residues. Trimming cost V 2 bases and J 1 base; bases outside gene matches: 3. The sequenced material came from peripheral blood. This receptor was identified in a woman between 65 and 79 years old with COVID-19, enrolled during active disease. The V call is TRBV9, the J call TRBJ2-3, with 8 positions matching TRBD1. The CDR3: CASSVSGQGTDTQYF. As DNA, the CDR3 is TGTGCCAGCAGCGTTTCGGGACAGGGCACAGATACGCAGTATTTT.